Each of the 24 T cell receptor beta chains below was sequenced from the same sample in a study of T cell repertoires in ileal Crohn's disease. Time point in this sample: neoterminal ileum biopsy at postoperative endoscopy, about 6 months after surgery. Sequencing was performed with immunoSEQ multiplex PCR; in TCRdb, only in-frame clones are kept and a portion is missing. There are about 13,000 clones in the sample; more than 60% occur only once, and over 6.5% lies in the top ten. The sequenced material came from ileal tissue. The receptor source for this set is an adult with Crohn's disease.

This chain links TRBV6-6 with TRBJ1-2; D is possibly TRBD1 (5 bases). Germline V gene sequence: CDR1 MNHNY, CDR2 SVGAGI (reference sequence). The ends were cut back, 4 bases at V and 4 bases at J, with 13 bases in the middle. The CDR3 contains 14 residues. CDR3: CASSFRDQVYGYTF. The CDR3, as DNA: TGTGCCAGCAGTTTCCGGGACCAGGTCTATGGCTACACCTTC.

The genes are TRBV27 and TRBJ1-2; D gene unclear. V was pared by 2 bases and J by 1 base, with 8 bases between. The CDR3 contains 14 residues. CDR1 is MNHEY and CDR2 is SMNVEV in the germline V gene (reference sequence). The CDR3 DNA is TGTGCCAGCAGTTTAAGGTCTAATAACTATGGCTACACCTTC. As protein: CASSLRSNNYGYTF.

The chain carries TRBV5-1 and TRBJ1-4, with a tentative D call TRBD1 (5 bases). V lost 1 base, J lost 0 bases, and 13 bases lay in between. The CDR3 totals 17 residues. Germline V gene sequence: CDR1 SGHRS, CDR2 YFSETQ. The CDR3 sequence is CASSLRGQGATNEKLFF. CDR3 DNA sequence: TGCGCCAGCAGCTTGAGGGGTCAGGGAGCAACTAATGAAAAACTGTTTTTT.

This sequence joins TRBV5-8 and TRBJ2-7; 11 bases align to TRBD2. This CDR3 comprises 14 residues. Germline V gives CDR1 SGHTS, CDR2 YDEGEE. With V trimmed by 4 bases and J by 4 bases, 4 bases remained unmatched. CDR3 amino acids: CASSVSGGAYEQYF. In nucleotides, the CDR3 is TGTGCCAGCAGCGTTAGCGGGGGGGCATACGAGCAGTACTTC.

This chain links TRBV11-2 with TRBJ1-1, with unresolved D. Germline CDR1 SGHAT, CDR2 FQNNGV. V lost 0 bases to trimming and J lost 1 base, with 6 bases between them. This CDR3 region has 14 residues. CDR3: CASSLDLWNTEAFF. CDR3 nucleotides: TGTGCCAGCAGCTTAGATCTATGGAACACTGAAGCTTTCTTT.

This chain connects TRBV6-5 to TRBJ2-7; no firm D call. Germline assignment: CDR1 MNHEY and CDR2 SVGAGI. Trimming shortened V by 7 bases and J by 4 bases, and 14 bases separated the two germline ends. The CDR3 length is 13 residues. CDR3 DNA sequence: TGTGCCAGCACCCCCGGCTCCGGGTACGAGCAGTACTTC. It codes for CASTPGSGYEQYF.

The V gene is TRBV14, the J gene TRBJ2-7; D is unclear. The CDR3 contains 16 residues. V dropped 0 bases and J dropped 3 bases, with 15 bases sitting between them. Germline V gene data show CDR1 as SGHDN and CDR2 as FVKESK. This CDR3 reads CASSQEPYIRGYEQYF. CDR3 nucleotide sequence: TGTGCCAGCAGCCAAGAACCCTATATTAGAGGCTACGAGCAGTACTTC.

This clone ranks as medium-sized. This chain joins TRBV7-9 and TRBJ1-1; maybe TRBD1 (6 bases). This CDR3 has 14 amino acids. The germline V gene encodes CDR1 SEHNR and CDR2 FQNEAQ (reference sequence). V gave up 2 bases and J gave up 5 bases, with 12 bases separating them. As DNA, the CDR3 is TGTGCCAGCAGCTTAAGACAGGTAGGAACTGAAGCTTTCTTT. Amino acids: CASSLRQVGTEAFF. The variable domain in full, completed from reference TRBV7-9 and TRBJ1-1, reads DTGVSQNPRHKITKRGQNVTFRCDPISEHNRLYWYRQTLGQGPEFLTYFQNEAQLEKSRLLSDRFSAERPKGSFSTLEIQRTEQGDSAMYLCASSLRQVGTEAFFGQGTRLTVV.

The J gene is TRBJ2-5, the V gene TRBV2, with 7 bases identical to TRBD2. The length of the CDR3 is 13 residues. Germline V gives CDR1 SNHLY, CDR2 FYNNEI. V was clipped by 10 bases and J by 0 bases; unmatched bases: 5. The CDR3 region has the DNA TGTGCCATCGGGGGGTTCCACCAAGAGACCCAGTACTTC. Translated: CAIGGFHQETQYF.

This rearrangement joins TRBV11-3 to TRBJ1-1, with 7 nucleotides matching TRBD1. The CDR3 runs 12 residues. Germline CDR1 is SGHNT and CDR2 is YENEEA. V gave up 8 bases and J gave up 7 bases; unmatched junction bases: 7. CDR3 in amino acids: CASGTGTDEAFF. The CDR3 region has the DNA TGTGCCAGCGGGACCGGGACAGATGAAGCTTTCTTT.

The chain has TRBV5-6 and TRBJ1-1; D is undetermined. The V and J ends lost 0 bases and 7 bases respectively, with 7 bases between them. CDR1 SGHDT and CDR2 YYEEEE come from the germline V gene. The CDR3 is 12 amino acids. DNA for the CDR3: TGTGCCAGCAGCTTGGTGGCAAATGAAGCTTTCTTT. Amino acids: CASSLVANEAFF.

This rearrangement joins TRBV6-6 to TRBJ2-3; D remains unclear. The length of the CDR3 is 14 residues. The germline CDR1 and CDR2 sequences are MNHNY and SVGAGI (reference sequence). V was shortened by 0 bases and J by 4 bases, with 8 bases between the two germline ends. The CDR3, as DNA: TGTGCCAGCAGTTACTCGATGGGTGCAGATACGCAGTATTTT. Translating gives CASSYSMGADTQYF.

The genes are TRBV11-3 and TRBJ2-3; D not certain. V was clipped by 5 bases and J by 0 bases, with 15 bases between them. The germline V gene has CDR1 SGHNT and CDR2 YENEEA. The CDR3 loop spans 16 amino acids. DNA of the CDR3: TGTGCCAGCAGCCAAGGGCCCAGCAGTAGCACAGATACGCAGTATTTT. It translates to CASSQGPSSSTDTQYF.

By share, this clone counts as medium-sized. The sample has other DNA sequences that encode this CDR3 too. The CDR3 spells CASSQGGSSYEQYF. The CDR3 bases are TGTGCCAGCAGCCAGGGCGGCAGCTCCTACGAGCAGTACTTC. The rearrangement uses TRBV4-2 and TRBJ2-7; no definite D call. The CDR3 covers 14 residues. Germline CDR1 is LGHNA and CDR2 is YNFKEQ. Trimming removed 3 bases from V and 0 bases from J, with 9 bases in between.

The V and J genes are TRBV13 and TRBJ2-2; TRBD1 matches at 8 bases. The CDR3 sequence is 15 residues long. In germline, CDR1 is PRHDT, CDR2 FYEKMQ (reference sequence). The V segment lost 1 base and the J segment 7 bases; nucleotides outside the gene matches: 5. CDR3: CASSLASRGLGELFF. In DNA form, the CDR3 reads TGTGCCAGCAGCTTAGCTAGCAGGGGGCTCGGGGAGCTGTTTTTT.

The chain has TRBV6-1 and TRBJ1-1; TRBD1 agrees at 7 bases. The CDR3 has 15 residues. Per germline, CDR1 MNHNS and CDR2 SASEGT. J gave up 0 bases and V 6 bases, and 7 bases lay outside the gene matches. The chain's CDR3 is CASRDRATLNTEAFF. The CDR3 region has the DNA TGTGCCAGCAGAGACAGGGCGACCCTGAACACTGAAGCTTTCTTT.

This chain links TRBV5-1 with TRBJ1-2; D not certain. Germline V gives CDR1 SGHRS, CDR2 YFSETQ. The CDR3 length is 13 residues. V lost 0 bases to trimming and J lost 8 bases, with 11 bases between them. In nucleotides, the CDR3 is TGCGCCAGCAGCTTGGACACTCGAAGAGGCTACACCTTC. Protein product: CASSLDTRRGYTF.

In its sample, this clone was seen a few times. The rearrangement links TRBV19 to TRBJ2-7, with D possibly called TRBD1 or TRBD2 (5 bases each). V was shortened by 3 bases and J by 4 bases, with 31 bases between the two germline ends. CDR1 LNHDA and CDR2 SQIVND come from the germline V gene (reference sequence). The CDR3 covers 20 residues. CDR3 DNA: TGTGCCAGTAGTATTGCAATCCGTCCGCCGAGCAGGGCCGGAGGTTACGAGCAGTACTTC. Its protein is CASSIAIRPPSRAGGYEQYF. The variable domain in full, with the rest retrieved from reference TRBV19 and TRBJ2-7, is DGGITQSPKYLFRKEGQNVTLSCEQNLNHDAMYWYRQDPGQGLRLIYYSQIVNDFQKGDIAEGYSVSREKKESFPLTVTSAQKNPTAFYLCASSIAIRPPSRAGGYEQYFGPGTRLTVT.

This clone was seen once. The chain recombines TRBV6-6 with TRBJ2-7, with a possible D match to TRBD1 (5 bases). Germline CDR1 reads MNHNY; CDR2 reads SVGAGI (reference sequence). V lost 6 bases to trimming and J lost 5 bases, with 11 bases between them. CDR3 length: 12 residues. The CDR3 coding sequence is TGTGCCAGCAGCTCAGGGTCCCACGAGCAGTACTTC. Translated: CASSSGSHEQYF.

CDR3 nucleotides: TGTGCCAGCAGTGAAGCGGATAGTTGGGGGGATCAGCCCCAGCATTTT. Amino acid sequence: CASSEADSWGDQPQHF. The chain is built from TRBV2 and TRBJ1-5, with D maybe TRBD1 (5 bases). Trimming removed 0 bases at V and 5 bases at J, with 14 bases between. Germline V CDR1 and CDR2: SNHLY, FYNNEI. The CDR3 extends over 16 amino acids.

The gene calls are TRBV6-5 and TRBJ2-7; D perhaps matches TRBD2 (6 bases). With 2 bases removed from V and 1 base from J, the gap between germline ends came to 12 bases. Germline V gives CDR1 MNHEY, CDR2 SVGAGI. The CDR3 loop spans 15 amino acids. The CDR3 DNA follows: TGTGCCAGCAGTTACGTCCTTGGGGGGTCCTACGAGCAGTACTTC. Translation: CASSYVLGGSYEQYF.

By share of the sample, this clone is medium-sized. The chain recombines TRBV7-9 with TRBJ1-4; D gene unclear. This CDR3 has 13 amino acids. The germline V and J ends were trimmed by 8 bases and 3 bases, with 10 bases remaining between them. Germline loops: CDR1 SEHNR, CDR2 FQNEAQ (reference sequence). CDR3 amino acids: CASDGVSNEKLFF. The CDR3 DNA follows: TGTGCCAGCGACGGGGTTTCTAATGAAAAACTGTTTTTT.

This clone was detected only a few times. Compared with germline, one end of the junction differs, possibly owing to a read error. The genes are TRBV11-2 and TRBJ2-3, with TRBD2 matching 8 bases. There are 14 residues in the CDR3. Germline CDR1 SGHAT, CDR2 FQNNGV. CDR3: CASSGSGVTATQYF. For the CDR3, the DNA is TGTGCCAGCAGCGGTAGCGGGGTAACAGCTACGCAGTATTTT.

The V gene is TRBV5-3, the J gene TRBJ1-3; 10 bases are a match to TRBD1. TRBV5-3 is recorded as an ORF, its role being uncertain. CDR3 size: 15 residues. The J segment lost 3 bases and the V segment lost 4 bases, leaving 4 bases of the junction unmatched. This CDR3 is CARSGTGEGGNTIYF. The CDR3 region has the DNA TGTGCCAGAAGCGGGACAGGGGAGGGTGGAAACACCATATATTTT.